The rows below give T cell receptor beta chains drawn from one sample of a study of shared clonotypes between healthy human individuals. Generated by immunoSEQ multiplex PCR, the TCRdb table keeps only in-frame clones and is missing some. The sample carries some 1 million clones, about 77% recorded once. Sample: memory CD4+ T cells sorted from blood. Receptor source: a man aged 18 to 35 in good health. Each CDR3 is given with its conserved first and last residue. The D gene is left open where the match is weak. Not every row has a clone size; where given, it reads once, few, many or a size class.

v_gene: TRBV6-1
d_gene: NA
j_gene: TRBJ2-5
abundance: NA
CDR3aa: CASSQGETQYF
CDR3nt: TGTGCCAGCAGCCAAGGGGAGACCCAGTACTTC

v_gene: TRBV4-3
d_gene: NA
j_gene: TRBJ2-3
abundance: NA
CDR3aa: CASSQDRETQYF
CDR3nt: TGCGCCAGCAGCCAAGATCGGGAGACGCAGTATTTT

v_gene: TRBV7-2
d_gene: NA
j_gene: TRBJ2-5
abundance: few
CDR3aa: CASSLSWIGGETQYF
CDR3nt: TGTGCCAGCAGCTTAAGTTGGATAGGGGGGGAGACCCAGTACTTC

v_gene: TRBV28
d_gene: NA
j_gene: TRBJ2-3
abundance: many
CDR3aa: CASSSPPELADTQYF
CDR3nt: TGTGCCAGCAGTTCCCCCCCCGAGCTCGCAGATACGCAGTATTTT

v_gene: TRBV5-5
d_gene: NA
j_gene: TRBJ2-1
abundance: NA
CDR3aa: CASSLGGGQNEQFF
CDR3nt: TGTGCCAGCAGCTTGGGCGGGGGACAGAATGAGCAGTTCTTC

v_gene: TRBV7-3
d_gene: NA
j_gene: TRBJ2-7
abundance: NA
CDR3aa: CASSQGVGYEQYF
CDR3nt: TGTGCCAGCAGCCAAGGGGTCGGCTACGAGCAGTACTTC

v_gene: TRBV19
d_gene: NA
j_gene: TRBJ1-5
abundance: once
CDR3aa: CASSTTGLGNQPQHF
CDR3nt: TGTGCCAGTAGTACTACAGGATTGGGCAATCAGCCCCAGCATTTT

v_gene: TRBV11-2
d_gene: NA
j_gene: TRBJ2-5
abundance: NA
CDR3aa: CASSLGPGTKTQYF
CDR3nt: TGTGCCAGCAGCTTAGGTCCAGGGACAAAGACCCAGTACTTC

v_gene: TRBV5-1
d_gene: TRBD2
j_gene: TRBJ2-3
abundance: NA
CDR3aa: CASSLWYSGGSTDTQYF
CDR3nt: TGCGCCAGCAGCTTGTGGTACAGCGGGGGGAGCACAGATACGCAGTATTTT

v_gene: TRBV6-1
d_gene: NA
j_gene: TRBJ2-2
abundance: NA
CDR3aa: CASMNRGLDGELFF
CDR3nt: TGTGCCAGCATGAATAGAGGGTTGGACGGGGAGCTGTTTTTT

v_gene: TRBV27
d_gene: NA
j_gene: TRBJ2-7
abundance: NA
CDR3aa: CASSPLRDRAYEQYF
CDR3nt: TGTGCCAGCAGTCCACTGCGGGACCGCGCCTACGAGCAGTACTTC

v_gene: TRBV5-1
d_gene: NA
j_gene: TRBJ1-1
abundance: NA
CDR3aa: CASSFSLGQTEAFF
CDR3nt: TGCGCCAGCAGCTTCTCACTTGGGCAAACTGAAGCTTTCTTT

v_gene: TRBV5-1
d_gene: TRBD1
j_gene: TRBJ1-4
abundance: NA
CDR3aa: CASSLYDRVNEKLFF
CDR3nt: TGCGCCAGCAGCTTGTATGACAGGGTGAATGAAAAACTGTTTTTT

v_gene: TRBV7-2
d_gene: NA
j_gene: TRBJ2-5
abundance: NA
CDR3aa: CASSTGADETQYF
CDR3nt: TGTGCCAGCAGCACGGGGGCCGACGAGACCCAGTACTTC

v_gene: TRBV28
d_gene: TRBD1
j_gene: TRBJ1-1
abundance: NA
CDR3aa: CASSPPGQGLRAFF
CDR3nt: TGTGCCAGCAGCCCTCCGGGACAGGGGTTGCGGGCTTTCTTT

v_gene: TRBV2
d_gene: NA
j_gene: TRBJ2-2
abundance: many
CDR3aa: CASRGGAANTGELFF
CDR3nt: TGTGCCAGCAGAGGGGGAGCTGCGAACACCGGGGAGCTGTTTTTT

v_gene: TRBV6-5
d_gene: TRBD1
j_gene: TRBJ2-3
abundance: NA
CDR3aa: CASGKQGASTDTQYF
CDR3nt: TGTGCCAGCGGAAAACAGGGGGCCTCTACAGATACGCAGTATTTT

v_gene: TRBV7-6
d_gene: NA
j_gene: TRBJ2-5
abundance: NA
CDR3aa: CASSFSLETQYF
CDR3nt: TGTGCCAGCAGCTTCAGCTTGGAGACCCAGTACTTC